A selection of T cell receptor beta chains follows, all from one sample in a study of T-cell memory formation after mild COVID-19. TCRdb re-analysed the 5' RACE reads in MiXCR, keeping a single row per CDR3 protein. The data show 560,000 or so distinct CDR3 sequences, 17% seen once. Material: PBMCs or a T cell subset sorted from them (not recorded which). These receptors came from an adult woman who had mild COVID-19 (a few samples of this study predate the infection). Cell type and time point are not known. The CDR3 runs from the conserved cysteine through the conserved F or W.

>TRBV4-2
CASSQGLATDGELFF
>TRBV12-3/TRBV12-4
CASSLAHRGSRGYTF
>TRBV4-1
CASSRDGGGSDQPQHF
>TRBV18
CASSPPPGHEQFF
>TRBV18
CASSPPGTQNTEAFF
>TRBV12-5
CASGRGVGKTEAFF
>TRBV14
CASSQGTGLAADTQYF
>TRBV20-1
CSARVLLGHRTDTQYF
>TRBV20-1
CSALTSGGDNEQFF
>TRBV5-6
CASSLGGPLGHQPQHF
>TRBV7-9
CASRVAGSSSYNEQFF
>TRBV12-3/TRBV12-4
CASYEDRAGELFF
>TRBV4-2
CASSQDRAGFSYEQYF
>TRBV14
CASSPGRFYEQYF
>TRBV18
CASSTIQGRETQYF
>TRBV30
CAWSVLYGGYTF
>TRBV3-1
CASSQVWTSGRATYEQYF
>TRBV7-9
CASSYPQDRAGNTIYF
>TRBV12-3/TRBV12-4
CASSRLAGYYEQYF
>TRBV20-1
CSARDYQGGPGETQYF
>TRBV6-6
CASSLTRESGNTIYF
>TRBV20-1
CSARFPRASNTEAFF
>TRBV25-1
CASRQFNEQFF
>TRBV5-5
CASSADRSQGGNTEAFF
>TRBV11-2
CASSLRGGRSDTQYF
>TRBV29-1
CSRGDGTDTQYF
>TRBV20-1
CSARDEVLAGVPDTQYF